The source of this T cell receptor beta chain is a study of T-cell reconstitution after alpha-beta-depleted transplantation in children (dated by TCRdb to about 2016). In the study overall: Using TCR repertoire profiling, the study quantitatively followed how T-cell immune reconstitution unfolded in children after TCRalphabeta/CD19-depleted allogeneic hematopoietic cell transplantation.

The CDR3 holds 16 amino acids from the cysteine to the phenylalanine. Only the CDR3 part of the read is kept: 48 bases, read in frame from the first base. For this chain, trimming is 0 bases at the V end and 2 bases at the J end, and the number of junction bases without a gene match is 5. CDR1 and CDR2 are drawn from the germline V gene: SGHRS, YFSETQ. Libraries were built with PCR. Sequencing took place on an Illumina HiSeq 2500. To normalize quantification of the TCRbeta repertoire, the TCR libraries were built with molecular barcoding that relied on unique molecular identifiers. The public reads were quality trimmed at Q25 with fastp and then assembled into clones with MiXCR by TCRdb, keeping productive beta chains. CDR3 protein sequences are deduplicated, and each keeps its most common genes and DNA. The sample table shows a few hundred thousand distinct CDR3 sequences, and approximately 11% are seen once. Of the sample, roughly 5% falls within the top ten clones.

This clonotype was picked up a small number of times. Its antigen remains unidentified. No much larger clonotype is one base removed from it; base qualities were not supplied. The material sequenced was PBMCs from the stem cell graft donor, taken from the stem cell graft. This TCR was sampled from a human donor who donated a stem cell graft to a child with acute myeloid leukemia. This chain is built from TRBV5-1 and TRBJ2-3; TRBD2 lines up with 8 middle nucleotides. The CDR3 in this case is CASSLAAGGATDTQYF. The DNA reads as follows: TGCGCCAGCAGCTTGGCCGCGGGAGGCGCCACAGATACGCAGTATTTT.